The rows below give T cell receptor beta chains drawn from one sample of a study of cytomegalovirus exposure and HLA in healthy donors. Clones were sequenced by immunoSEQ multiplex PCR, and TCRdb holds only the in-frame ones, with some missing. Its table records around 200,000 clones. Sequenced sample: PBMCs. The origin of the receptors is a woman aged 25 to 39 in good health and CMV-seropositive. Each CDR3 is given with its conserved first and last residue. The D gene is left open where the match is weak.

TRBV28	TRBJ2-2	TRBD2	TGTGCCAGCAGTTTATGGGCTAGCGGGAGGCCTACGAACACCGGGGAGCTGTTTTTT	CASSLWASGRPTNTGELFF
TRBV9	TRBJ2-3	-	TGTGCCAGCAGCGTAGTGGGCGCAGATACGCAGTATTTT	CASSVVGADTQYF
TRBV7-2	TRBJ2-1	TRBD2	TGTGCCAGCACGGGTGCGGGGGGGCTTTGGAATGAGCAGTTCTTC	CASTGAGGLWNEQFF
TRBV7-8	TRBJ2-7	TRBD2	TGTGCCAGCAGGGGGACAGCCGGACTAGCGGGGTACGAGCAGTACTTC	CASRGTAGLAGYEQYF
TRBV5-1	TRBJ1-4	TRBD1	TGCGCCAGCAGCAGTCGACAGGGGGGGAATGAAAAACTGTTTTTT	CASSSRQGGNEKLFF
TRBV19	TRBJ1-5	-	TGTGCCAGTACTACCGAGGGTGGGAATCTCCAACAGCCCCAGCATTTT	CASTTEGGNLQQPQHF
TRBV2	TRBJ1-1	-	TGTGCCAGCAGTTACCAACAGGGCGTCACTGAAGCTTTCTTT	CASSYQQGVTEAFF
TRBV28	TRBJ1-2	TRBD1	TGTGCCAGCAGAGCCCAGGGGGAAGCTTATGGCTACACCTTC	CASRAQGEAYGYTF
TRBV27	TRBJ1-1	-	TGTGCCAGCAGCGGCGTTCTAAGGCGGGGGTTCGAGCGGTCCACTGAAGCTTTCTTT	CASSGVLRRGFERSTEAFF
TRBV10-1	TRBJ1-1	TRBD1	TGCGCCAGCAGCGTGACAGGGGGCACTGAAGCTTTCTTT	CASSVTGGTEAFF
TRBV9	TRBJ2-7	-	TGTGCCAGCAGCGTAGACGCGGGTCTCCCCTACGAGCAGTACTTC	CASSVDAGLPYEQYF
TRBV5-4	TRBJ1-2	-	TGTGCCAGCAGTAGGAAGGGACTTAATAACTATGGCTACACCTTC	CASSRKGLNNYGYTF
TRBV5-6	TRBJ2-2	TRBD1	TGTGCCAGCAGCTTGGAGACAGGGGTGACCGGGGAGCTGTTTTTT	CASSLETGVTGELFF
TRBV6-5	TRBJ2-4	-	TGTGCCAGCAGTGTGACCGGGGTTTCCAAAAACATTCAGTACTTC	CASSVTGVSKNIQYF
TRBV28	TRBJ1-5	TRBD1	TGTGCCAGCAGTTTCGGTGACAGGGGGTATAGCAATCAGCCCCAGCATTTT	CASSFGDRGYSNQPQHF
TRBV28	TRBJ1-1	-	TGTGCCAGCAGTACTGGACAGTTTTGGGCTGAAGCTTTCTTT	CASSTGQFWAEAFF
TRBV5-4	TRBJ2-7	TRBD2	TGTGCCAGCTTCCGTACGGGGGGGGCCAGCTCCTACGAGCAGTACTTC	CASFRTGGASSYEQYF
TRBV29-1	TRBJ2-3	TRBD1	TGCAGCGTGGAAGGAGCATTAGGGGGCCACACAGATACGCAGTATTTT	CSVEGALGGHTDTQYF
TRBV5-5	TRBJ1-3	-	TGTGCCAGCAGCCCTCGTACCAGGGTTACTGGAAACACCATATATTTT	CASSPRTRVTGNTIYF
TRBV28	TRBJ2-7	-	TGTGCCAGCAGGTGGACTGGGAGAACCTACGAGCAGTACTTC	CASRWTGRTYEQYF
TRBV28	TRBJ2-7	-	TGTGCCAGCAACCGTGTCGGACAGTCCTACGAGCAGTACTTC	CASNRVGQSYEQYF
TRBV29-1	TRBJ2-3	TRBD1	TGCAGCGTTGCCAGGGACAGCTGGGGCACAGATACGCAGTATTTT	CSVARDSWGTDTQYF
TRBV4-2	TRBJ1-2	-	TGTGCCAGCAGCCAATACATAGACAACGGCTACACCTTC	CASSQYIDNGYTF
TRBV6-1	TRBJ2-1	-	TGTGCCAGCAGTGAAGCCAGTTTCAATGAGCAGTTCTTC	CASSEASFNEQFF
TRBV10-3	TRBJ2-7	-	TGTGCCATCAGTGAGTTCCCACGTAGCTCCGGCTACGAGCAGTACTTC	CAISEFPRSSGYEQYF
TRBV7-9	TRBJ2-7	-	TGTGCCAGCAGCTTAACCGGGCCGAGGGACGAGCAGTACTTC	CASSLTGPRDEQYF
TRBV19	TRBJ2-3	-	TGTGCCAGTAGTATCCTAGCGATAACAGATACGCAGTATTTT	CASSILAITDTQYF